This passage covers 21 T cell receptor beta chains from one sample sequenced in a study of CXCR3-negative and CXCR3-positive naive CD8 T cells. 5' RACE that incorporated UMI labels was used to prepare the TRB cDNA libraries. TCRdb reprocessed the 5' RACE reads and stores each CDR3 protein as one record, lacking DNA. This sample contains about 57,000 distinct CDR3 sequences. The material sequenced was memory CD8+ T cells from blood. The receptor set was obtained from a human donor in good health. Some clones in this sample may be carry-over from other donors' samples.

The chain has TRBV29-1 and TRBJ2-5; TCRdb's D gene call, TRBD2, goes unchecked for lack of DNA. The CDR3 consists of 14 residues. The V gene's germline CDR1 is SQVTM and CDR2 ANQGSEA. This CDR3 reads CSVVWRGYQETQYF.

The gene calls are TRBV6-4 and TRBJ2-2; TCRdb returns TRBD2, unconfirmable since there is no DNA. Per the germline V gene, CDR1 is MRHNA and CDR2 is SNTAGT. The CDR3 runs to 15 residues. CDR3 region: CASSVGGGNTAELFF.

The chain combines TRBV7-8 with TRBJ1-1. Germline CDR1 SGHVS, CDR2 FQNEAQ. CDR3 size: 12 residues. The CDR3 protein is CATRGLNTEAFF.

The CDR3 sequence: CASSLNLGGDTQYF. V usage is TRBV7-3 and J usage is TRBJ2-3; there is no DNA to check the TCRdb D call of TRBD1. The CDR3 spans 14 residues. CDR1 is SGHTA, CDR2 FQGTGA, per germline.

The rearrangement joins TRBV18 to TRBJ2-2. Germline CDR1 KGHSH, CDR2 LQKENI. This CDR3 is 15 amino acids long. CDR3: CASSPERAHTGELFF.

The V and J genes are TRBV30 and TRBJ1-2; TCRdb lists TRBD1, though no DNA is available to test this call. The germline CDR1 and CDR2 sequences are GTSNPN and SVGIG (reference sequence). The CDR3 consists of 12 residues. The CDR3 spells CAWSPTGPGYTF.

The J gene is TRBJ2-7, the V gene TRBV4-1; lacking DNA, the TRBD1 call made by TCRdb goes unchecked. The germline gives CDR1 MGHRA, CDR2 YSYEKL. CDR3 length: 13 amino acids. The CDR3 loop is CASSQRRGYEQYF.

The chain uses TRBV6-6 and TRBJ2-7; the TCRdb D gene call, TRBD1, has no DNA to confirm it. The CDR3 length is 13 residues. Germline assignment: CDR1 MNHNY and CDR2 SVGAGI (reference sequence). The chain's CDR3 is CVTRSGSSYEQYF.

The chain links TRBV2 to TRBJ2-7; without DNA, the TCRdb call of TRBD1 cannot be checked. The CDR3 sequence is 15 residues long. The V gene's germline CDR1 is SNHLY and CDR2 FYNNEI. CDR3 residues: CATIKTGRSGDEQYF. The full variable domain, rest sourced from reference TRBV2 and TRBJ2-7, is EPEVTQTPSHQVTQMGQEVILRCVPISNHLYFYWYRQILGQKVEFLVSFYNNEISEKSEIFDDQFSVERPDGSNFTLKIRSTKLEDSAMYFCATIKTGRSGDEQYFGPGTRLTVT.

This sequence joins TRBV28 and TRBJ2-2. Germline assignment: CDR1 MDHEN and CDR2 SYDVKM. The CDR3 spans 14 residues. The CDR3 loop is CASSLVWRTGELFF. Drawing the rest from reference TRBV28 and TRBJ2-2, the complete variable domain is DVKVTQSSRYLVKRTGEKVFLECVQDMDHENMFWYRQDPGLGLRLIYFSYDVKMKEKGDIPEGYSVSREKKERFSLILESASTNQTSMYLCASSLVWRTGELFFGEGSRLTVL.

This chain connects TRBV6-5 to TRBJ2-7; the TCRdb call, TRBD1, lacks DNA for checking. The germline gives CDR1 MNHEY, CDR2 SVGAGI. This CDR3 spans 12 amino acids. The CDR3 loop is CATASRGYEQYF.

This sequence joins TRBV7-9 and TRBJ2-7; TCRdb reports TRBD1, a call that lacks DNA to check it against. The CDR3 totals 14 residues. The germline V gene encodes CDR1 SEHNR and CDR2 FQNEAQ (reference sequence). CDR3 protein: CASSPPTGDYEQYF.

V and J are TRBV6-6 and TRBJ2-4; TCRdb reports TRBD2, a call that lacks DNA to check it against. CDR3 length: 17 amino acids. Looked up from germline, CDR1 is MNHNY and CDR2 is SVGAGI (reference sequence). The CDR3 here is CASSSLLGPLAKNIQYF.

The chain joins TRBV10-3 to TRBJ2-1; the TCRdb D gene call, TRBD1, has no DNA to confirm it. Germline values: CDR1 ENHRY, CDR2 SYGVKD. CDR3 length: 17 residues. This CDR3 is CAISEAGTGGIYNEQFF.

J is TRBJ2-3 and V is TRBV5-1. The length of the CDR3 is 13 residues. CDR1 and CDR2 from the germline V gene are SGHRS and YFSETQ. The CDR3 spells CASSWGSPDTQYF. The whole variable domain, remainder taken from reference TRBV5-1 and TRBJ2-3, is KAGVTQTPRYLIKTRGQQVTLSCSPISGHRSVSWYQQTPGQGLQFLFEYFSETQRNKGNFPGRFSGRQFSNSRSEMNVSTLELGDSALYLCASSWGSPDTQYFGPGTRLTVL.

This sequence joins TRBV20-1 and TRBJ1-1; the TRBD1 assignment by TCRdb is unverifiable without DNA. The V gene's germline CDR1 is DFQATT and CDR2 SNEGSKA (reference sequence). The CDR3 loop spans 14 amino acids. The CDR3 here is CSARAGDSNTEAFF.

CDR3 in amino acids: CASSLALGQGAWGNSPLHF. The rearrangement joins TRBV7-6 to TRBJ1-6; the D gene TCRdb calls, TRBD1, cannot be checked with no DNA. CDR1 is SGHVS, CDR2 FNYEAQ, per germline. CDR3 length: 19 residues.

The genes are TRBV21-1 and TRBJ2-2; the D call of TRBD2 rests on TCRdb alone, since no DNA is present to check it. TRBV21-1 is a pseudogene segment. There are 17 residues in the CDR3. The CDR3 here is CASSSSRLAGNTGELFF.

In terms of frequency, this clonotype is medium-sized (0.01 to 0.1%). The chain employs TRBV10-3 and TRBJ2-6. This CDR3 is 16 amino acids long. Germline assignment: CDR1 ENHRY and CDR2 SYGVKD. CDR3 amino acids: CAISESGGSGANVLTF.

The chain links TRBV10-2 to TRBJ2-7. The CDR3 spans 14 residues. CDR1 and CDR2 from the germline V gene are WSHSY and SAAADI. This CDR3 is CASSEVGGFDEQYF.

CDR3 amino acids: CSVGWQDHNQQYF. The chain joins TRBV29-1 to TRBJ2-7. CDR1 and CDR2 from the germline V gene are SQVTM and ANQGSEA. The CDR3 spans 13 residues.